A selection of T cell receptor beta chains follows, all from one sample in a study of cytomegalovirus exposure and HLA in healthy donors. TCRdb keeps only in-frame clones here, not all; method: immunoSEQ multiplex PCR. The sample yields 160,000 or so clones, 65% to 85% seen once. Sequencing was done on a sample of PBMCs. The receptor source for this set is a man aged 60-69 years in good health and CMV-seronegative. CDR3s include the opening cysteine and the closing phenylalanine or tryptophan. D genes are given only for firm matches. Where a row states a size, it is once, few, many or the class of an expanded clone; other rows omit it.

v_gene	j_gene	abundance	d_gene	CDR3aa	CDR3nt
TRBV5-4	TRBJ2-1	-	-	CASSLGVPGLPNEQFF	TGTGCCAGCAGCTTGGGGGTACCGGGACTCCCCAATGAGCAGTTCTTC
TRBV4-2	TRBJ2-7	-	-	CASSQGPGLIYEQYF	TGTGCCAGCAGCCAAGGCCCGGGACTGATTTACGAGCAGTACTTC
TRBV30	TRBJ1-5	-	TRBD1	CAWSSAGTGFNQPQHF	TGTGCCTGGAGTTCGGCCGGGACAGGCTTCAATCAGCCCCAGCATTTT
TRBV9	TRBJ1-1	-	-	CASSKLQGFSGAFF	TGTGCCAGCAGCAAACTGCAGGGTTTTAGTGGAGCTTTCTTT
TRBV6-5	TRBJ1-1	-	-	CASSWGGNTEAFF	TGTGCCAGCAGTTGGGGGGGTAACACTGAAGCTTTCTTT
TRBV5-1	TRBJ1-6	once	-	CASSLVQANSPLHF	TGCGCCAGCAGCTTGGTGCAGGCCAATTCACCCCTCCACTTT
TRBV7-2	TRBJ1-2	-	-	CASSLGHLNYGYTF	TGTGCCAGCAGCTTAGGGCACCTCAACTATGGCTACACCTTC
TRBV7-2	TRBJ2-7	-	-	CASSVGGDYEQYF	TGTGCCAGCAGCGTAGGGGGGGACTACGAGCAGTACTTC
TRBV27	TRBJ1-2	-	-	CASSFPGSDGYTF	TGTGCCAGCAGTTTCCCGGGTTCGGATGGCTACACCTTC
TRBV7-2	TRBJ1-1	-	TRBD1	CASSTKTGGAAEAFF	TGTGCCAGCAGCACTAAGACAGGGGGCGCAGCTGAAGCTTTCTTT
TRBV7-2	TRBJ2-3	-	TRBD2	CASSRGASGGADTQYF	TGTGCCTCCTCTAGGGGGGCTAGCGGGGGGGCAGATACGCAGTATTTT
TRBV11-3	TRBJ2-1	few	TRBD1	CASSLGGQGSYNEQFF	TGTGCCAGCAGCTTAGGGGGACAGGGGTCCTACAATGAGCAGTTCTTC
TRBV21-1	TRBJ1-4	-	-	CGSLSVPIEKLFF	TGTGGCAGCTTATCAGTCCCCATCGAAAAACTGTTTTTT
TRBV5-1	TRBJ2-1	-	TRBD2	CASSLRQLAGGPYEQFF	TGCGCCAGCAGCTTGCGTCAACTAGCGGGAGGGCCGTATGAGCAGTTCTTC
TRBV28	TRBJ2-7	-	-	CASSSSDITYEQYF	TGTGCCAGCAGTTCATCGGACATCACCTACGAGCAGTACTTC
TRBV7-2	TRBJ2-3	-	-	CASSPFSVHTQYF	TGTGCCAGCAGTCCCTTTAGCGTTCATACGCAGTATTTT
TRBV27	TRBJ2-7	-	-	CASSFDPVGSYEQYF	TGTGCCAGCAGTTTCGATCCGGTTGGTTCCTACGAGCAGTACTTC
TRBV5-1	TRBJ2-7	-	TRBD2	CASSSGLAGGYSYEQYF	TGCGCCAGCAGCTCCGGACTAGCGGGAGGTTACTCCTACGAGCAGTACTTC
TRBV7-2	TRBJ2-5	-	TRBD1	CASSSSGTAARTQYF	TGTGCCAGCAGCTCCTCCGGGACAGCCGCTCGGACCCAGTACTTC
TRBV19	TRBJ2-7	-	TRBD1	CASKKETGVSYEQYF	TGTGCCAGTAAAAAAGAGACAGGGGTCTCCTACGAGCAGTACTTC
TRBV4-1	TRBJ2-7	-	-	CASSQDLLLQAPYEQYF	TGCGCCAGCAGCCAAGATCTTTTATTGCAGGCGCCCTACGAGCAGTACTTC
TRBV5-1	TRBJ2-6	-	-	CASSLVGRGSGANVLTF	TGCGCCAGCAGCTTGGTGGGCAGGGGCTCTGGGGCCAACGTCCTGACTTTC
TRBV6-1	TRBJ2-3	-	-	CASSPQGLSTDTQYF	TGTGCCAGCAGTCCCCAGGGGCTTAGCACAGATACGCAGTATTTT
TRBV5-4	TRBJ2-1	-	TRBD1	CASSLDGRGSYNEQFF	TGTGCCAGCAGCTTGGATGGCAGGGGGTCATACAATGAGCAGTTCTTC
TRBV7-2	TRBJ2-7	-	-	CASSLQQGVPYEQYF	TGTGCCAGCAGCTTACAACAGGGAGTTCCCTACGAGCAGTACTTC
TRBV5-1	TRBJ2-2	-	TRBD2	CASSEAGVVTGELFF	TGCGCCAGCAGCGAGGCGGGAGTGGTCACCGGGGAGCTGTTTTTT
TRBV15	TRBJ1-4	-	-	CATSRDSGAGEKLFF	TGTGCCACCAGCAGAGATTCAGGGGCTGGTGAAAAACTGTTTTTT